This is a list of T cell receptor beta chains from one sample in a study of blood T cells in healthy people across ages. TCRdb re-called the 5' RACE reads with MiXCR, one entry per CDR3 protein. The table includes around 1.7 million distinct CDR3 sequences, 25% to 30% detected once. The sequencing input was blood. These receptors all stem from a woman aged 25 to 45 in good health. Both conserved end residues are part of each CDR3. D genes are given only for firm matches. Clone size is stated in some rows and not others, as once, few, many or a class when expanded.

V gene	D gene	J gene	clone size	CDR3 DNA	CDR3 protein
TRBV12-3/TRBV12-4	NA	TRBJ2-5	NA	TGTGCCAGCAGCCCCGGGTCTGGGGGGACCCAGTACTTC	CASSPGSGGTQYF
TRBV11-2	NA	TRBJ2-7	few	TGTGCCAGCAGCTTAGGTCAGGGACATTCCTACGAGCAGTACTTC	CASSLGQGHSYEQYF
TRBV24-1	TRBD1	TRBJ2-6	few	TGTGCCACCAGTGACTACGGGACAGGGAAAGGTGGGGCCAACGTCCTGACTTTC	CATSDYGTGKGGANVLTF
TRBV6-5	NA	TRBJ2-6	many	TGTGCCAGCAGTTATGGGCCCTCTGGGGCCAACGTCCTGACTTTC	CASSYGPSGANVLTF
TRBV6-2/TRBV6-3	NA	TRBJ2-1	NA	TGTGCCAGCAGTTTTCCCTTGGAGCGGGACAGCTCCTACAATGAGCAGTTCTTC	CASSFPLERDSSYNEQFF
TRBV5-6	NA	TRBJ1-1	NA	TGTGCCAGCAGCCTGGCAGGACAAGCTTTCTTT	CASSLAGQAFF
TRBV9	NA	TRBJ2-5	many	TGTGCCAGCAGCGTTGGTACAGCAACTCAAGAGACCCAGTACTTC	CASSVGTATQETQYF
TRBV4-3	NA	TRBJ2-7	many	TGCGCCAGCAGCCAAGATGGCGCGGGGTACGAGCAGTACTTC	CASSQDGAGYEQYF
TRBV5-1	NA	TRBJ2-5	many	TGCGCCAGCAGCTTGTACCCACAACAAGAGACCCAGTACTTC	CASSLYPQQETQYF
TRBV6-5	NA	TRBJ1-4	few	TGTGCCAGCAGTTTGGGAGGGTTGGCTGAAAAACTGTTTTTT	CASSLGGLAEKLFF